Below, 20 T cell receptor beta chains from the same sample are listed, as sequenced in a study of control samples from healthy donors and cancer patients. TCRdb's copy holds only in-frame clones and misses some; the assay was immunoSEQ multiplex PCR. The table lists about 92,000 clones, approximately 82% of them singletons, with about 10% in the top ten. The sequencing sample was made of blood. The receptors here all came from a woman aged 55-70 years in good health.

In this sample, this clone turned up a few times. The chain carries TRBV29-1 and TRBJ1-3; perhaps TRBD1 as D (5 bases). CDR1 and CDR2 from the germline V gene are SQVTM and ANQGSEA. V was shortened by 4 bases and J by 11 bases, with 12 bases between the two germline ends. The CDR3 has 11 amino acids. CDR3 region: CSVGILGAIYF. CDR3 DNA: TGCAGCGTTGGTATTTTAGGGGCCATATATTTT.

The chain carries TRBV7-2 and TRBJ2-7; D tentatively fits TRBD1 or TRBD2 (6 bases each). The CDR3 loop spans 15 amino acids. Germline V gene data show CDR1 as SGHTA and CDR2 as FQGNSA. Deletions cut 6 bases from V and 5 bases from J, with 20 bases between. The CDR3 here is CASSTQGRGGNEQYF. The CDR3, as DNA: TGTGCCAGCAGTACCCAGGGGCGGGGCGGGAACGAGCAGTACTTC.

This chain joins TRBV3-1 (or the pseudogene TRBV3-2) and TRBJ2-2; D is unclear. In germline, CDR1 is LGHDT, CDR2 YNNKEL (reference sequence). The CDR3 length is 13 residues. With 2 bases removed from V and 4 bases from J, the gap between germline ends came to 5 bases. Here the CDR3 DNA reads TGTGCCAGCAGCCAACGCCTCACCGGGGAGCTGTTTTTT. It yields the protein CASSQRLTGELFF.

V gene TRBV7-9 combines with J gene TRBJ2-7; D unclear. CDR1 is SEHNR and CDR2 is FQNEAQ in the germline V gene (reference sequence). V lost 2 bases and J 3 bases, leaving 8 bases between the germline ends. This CDR3 is 13 amino acids long. The CDR3 loop reads CASSLNAFYEQYF. Here the CDR3 DNA reads TGTGCCAGCAGCTTAAATGCGTTCTACGAGCAGTACTTC.

The chain links TRBV3-1 (or the pseudogene TRBV3-2) to TRBJ2-3; 10 nucleotides agree with TRBD2. Germline V gene data show CDR1 as LGHDT and CDR2 as YNNKEL (reference sequence). The CDR3 runs to 17 residues. V lost 0 bases, J lost 0 bases, and 3 bases stayed unmatched. The CDR3, as DNA: TGTGCCAGCAGCCAAGATAGGACTAGCGGAAGCACAGATACGCAGTATTTT. Residues: CASSQDRTSGSTDTQYF.

The rearrangement uses TRBV5-6 and TRBJ1-2; the D gene is possibly TRBD1 (5 bases). Germline CDR1 SGHDT, CDR2 YYEEEE. CDR3 length: 13 residues. V was shortened by 4 bases and J by 4 bases, with 11 bases between the two germline ends. In DNA, the CDR3 is TGTGCCAGCAGCCAGACAGCCACCTATGGCTACACCTTC. This encodes CASSQTATYGYTF.

The J gene is TRBJ1-2, the V gene TRBV7-8, with D perhaps matching TRBD1 (5 bases). V was clipped by 3 bases and J by 8 bases, with 19 bases between them. Germline CDR1 reads SGHVS; CDR2 reads FQNEAQ. This CDR3 comprises 15 residues. CDR3 DNA: TGTGCCAGCAGCTTGGGCGCCTCCTCCAGGGAAGGCTACACCTTC. Translation: CASSLGASSREGYTF.

This clone was picked up a small number of times. Other DNA variants within this sample encode the same CDR3. The V call is TRBV9, the J call TRBJ2-3, with 12 bases matching TRBD2. V shed 0 bases, J shed 6 bases, and the junction held 5 bases outside the gene matches. Germline V gives CDR1 SGDLS, CDR2 YYNGEE. CDR3 length: 16 amino acids. The CDR3 here is CASSVASGGAGDTQYF. For the CDR3, the DNA is TGTGCCAGCAGCGTAGCTAGCGGGGGGGCCGGGGATACGCAGTATTTT.

V usage is TRBV14 and J usage is TRBJ2-1; the D gene is possibly TRBD1 (6 bases). V dropped 2 bases and J dropped 3 bases, with 11 bases sitting between them. CDR3 size: 15 residues. Germline loops: CDR1 SGHDN, CDR2 FVKESK. The CDR3: CASSQSGANYNEQFF. The CDR3 DNA follows: TGTGCCAGCAGCCAATCAGGGGCGAACTACAATGAGCAGTTCTTC.

This rearrangement joins TRBV12-3 or TRBV12-4 to TRBJ2-7; the match to TRBD2 covers 7 bases. Trimming at V came to 8 bases and at J to 3 bases, leaving 7 bases not matched to a gene. This CDR3 spans 13 amino acids. This chain's CDR3 is CASGPGGGYEQYF. The CDR3 DNA follows: TGTGCCAGCGGTCCGGGGGGTGGCTACGAGCAGTACTTC.

The rearrangement uses TRBV10-1 and TRBJ2-1; D is undetermined. CDR3 length: 17 amino acids. Trimming pared 6 bases from V and 0 bases from J, leaving 18 bases between. Germline CDR1 WNHNN, CDR2 SYGVQD (reference sequence). The CDR3 loop is CASSEGHEVGSYNEQFF. CDR3 sequence (DNA): TGCGCCAGCAGCGAAGGCCATGAGGTAGGCTCCTACAATGAGCAGTTCTTC.

The genes are TRBV2 and TRBJ2-3, with TRBD2 matching 9 bases. Germline loops: CDR1 SNHLY, CDR2 FYNNEI. The CDR3 loop spans 15 amino acids. Germline trimming cut 5 bases from V and 2 bases from J; bases unmatched to any gene: 5. In DNA, the CDR3 is TGTGCCAGCAGTCGTCTAGCGGGGATCACAGATACGCAGTATTTT. This codes for CASSRLAGITDTQYF.

The rearrangement uses TRBV11-2 and TRBJ1-4, with D unclear. V lost 1 base, J lost 5 bases, and 5 bases lay in between. The CDR3 is 13 amino acids. Looked up from germline, CDR1 is SGHAT and CDR2 is FQNNGV. As DNA, the CDR3 is TGTGCCAGCAGCTTAGGATTGAATGAAAAACTGTTTTTT. Its protein product is CASSLGLNEKLFF. The full variable domain, rest sourced from reference TRBV11-2 and TRBJ1-4, is EAGVAQSPRYKIIEKRQSVAFWCNPISGHATLYWYQQILGQGPKLLIQFQNNGVVDDSQLPKDRFSAERLKGVDSTLKIQPAKLEDSAVYLCASSLGLNEKLFFGSGTQLSVL.

About this clone itself: Within the sample, other DNA sequences also encode this same CDR3. This rearrangement joins TRBV12-3 or TRBV12-4 to TRBJ2-3; no definite D call. The CDR3 has 11 residues. Trimming took off 3 bases at V and 6 bases at J, with 4 bases between the two ends. CDR3 protein: CASSLLDTQYF. CDR3 in DNA: TGTGCCAGCAGTTTGCTCGATACGCAGTATTTT.

The gene calls are TRBV18 and TRBJ1-4, with D unresolved. Trimming took 0 bases from V and 3 from J, leaving 8 bases between them. The CDR3 has 15 amino acids. CDR1 and CDR2 from the germline V gene are KGHSH and LQKENI. The CDR3 sequence: CASSPPGNPNEKLFF. CDR3 sequence (DNA): TGTGCCAGCTCACCACCGGGGAACCCTAATGAAAAACTGTTTTTT.

The chain joins TRBV10-3 to TRBJ1-2; weak D call: TRBD1 (5 bases). This CDR3 is built from 14 residues. The germline V gene encodes CDR1 ENHRY and CDR2 SYGVKD. The V end lost 4 bases, the J end lost 2 bases, and 11 bases lay between the germline ends. This CDR3 is CAISARAGNYGYTF. CDR3 DNA sequence: TGTGCCATCAGTGCAAGGGCAGGGAACTATGGCTACACCTTC.

The CDR3 DNA is TGTGCCAGCAGCCAAGATAGGGCGGACGGCGGTAGGAGAAATTCACCCCTCCACTTT. Protein sequence: CASSQDRADGGRRNSPLHF. The rearrangement links TRBV4-2 to TRBJ1-6, with D unclear. This CDR3 has 19 residues. V was clipped by 0 bases and J by 7 bases, with 22 bases between them. Germline V gene sequence: CDR1 LGHNA, CDR2 YNFKEQ.

The gene calls are TRBV3-1 (or the pseudogene TRBV3-2) and TRBJ2-7; either TRBD1 or TRBD2 may fit D (5 bases each). Trimming cost V 5 bases and J 4 bases, with 15 bases left between them. CDR3 length equals 14 residues. Germline CDR1 and CDR2: LGHDT and YNNKEL (reference sequence). CDR3 protein: CASSSSRELYEQYF. The CDR3 DNA reads TGTGCCAGCAGCAGCAGCAGGGAGTTGTACGAGCAGTACTTC.

The rearrangement joins TRBV2 to TRBJ2-4, with 8 bases matching TRBD1. Trimming took 6 bases from V and 7 from J; bases not matched to a gene: 8. The CDR3 loop spans 14 amino acids. Germline V gives CDR1 SNHLY, CDR2 FYNNEI. The chain's CDR3 is CASRSSTGANIQYF. CDR3 in DNA: TGTGCCAGCAGGTCCTCGACAGGGGCGAACATTCAGTACTTC.

The J gene is TRBJ1-5, the V gene TRBV19, with 8 nucleotides matching TRBD1. Germline CDR1 reads LNHDA; CDR2 reads SQIVND (reference sequence). This CDR3 spans 18 amino acids. V lost 4 bases, J lost 2 bases, and 13 bases stayed unmatched. CDR3 protein: CASSSGGRGRLGNQPQHF. CDR3 DNA: TGTGCCAGTAGTAGCGGGGGCAGGGGGCGCCTCGGCAATCAGCCCCAGCATTTT.